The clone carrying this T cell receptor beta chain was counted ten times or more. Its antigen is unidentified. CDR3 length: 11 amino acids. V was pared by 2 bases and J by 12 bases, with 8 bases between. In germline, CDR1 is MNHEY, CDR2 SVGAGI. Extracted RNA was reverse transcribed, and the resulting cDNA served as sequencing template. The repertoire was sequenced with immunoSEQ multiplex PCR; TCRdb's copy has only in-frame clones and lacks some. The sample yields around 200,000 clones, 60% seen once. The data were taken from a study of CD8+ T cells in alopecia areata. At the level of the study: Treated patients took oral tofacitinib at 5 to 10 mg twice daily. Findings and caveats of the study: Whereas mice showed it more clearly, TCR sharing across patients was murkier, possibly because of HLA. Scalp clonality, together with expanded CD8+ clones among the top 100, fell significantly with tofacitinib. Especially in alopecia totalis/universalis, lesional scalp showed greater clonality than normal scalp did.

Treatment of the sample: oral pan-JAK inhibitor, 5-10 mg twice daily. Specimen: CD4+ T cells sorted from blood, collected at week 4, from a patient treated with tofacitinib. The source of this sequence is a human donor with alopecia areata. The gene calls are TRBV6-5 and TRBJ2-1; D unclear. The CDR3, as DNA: TGTGCCAGCAGTTACGGAGTTGGGCAGTTCTTC. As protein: CASSYGVGQFF.